This T cell receptor (beta chain) was sequenced for a study of blood T cell repertoires in COVID-19. As processed by the authors: Amplification of reference gene primers provided the estimated nucleated cell counts. Clones were sequenced by immunoSEQ multiplex PCR, and TCRdb holds only the in-frame ones, with some missing. The DNA gave D and trimming, while V, J and clone size come from that table. Of around 300,000 clones listed, approximately 88% are singletons. V trimming: 3 bases; J trimming: 4 bases; junction bases outside the gene matches: 10. The CDR3 contains 18 residues. Germline V CDR1 and CDR2: SGHRS, YFSETQ.

Sequenced material: peripheral blood. The gene calls are TRBV5-1 and TRBJ2-1; 13 bases map to TRBD2. This receptor was identified in a woman aged 40 to 50 who had recovered from COVID-19. The CDR3 loop reads CASSWGQGLAGPYNEQFF. The CDR3 nucleotides are TGCGCCAGCAGCTGGGGGCAGGGACTAGCGGGGCCTTACAATGAGCAGTTCTTC.